A single sample is the source of the 29 T cell receptor beta chains below, sequenced in a study of T cells in Graves' hyperthyroidism and ophthalmopathy. Amplification yielded TCR beta CDR3 regions, with RNA transcripts as the source. First-round RT-PCR targeting the TCR CDR3 was performed with the HTBI primer set. MiXCR, applied by TCRdb to the multiplex PCR reads, yields one record per CDR3 protein. Of roughly 580,000 distinct CDR3 sequences listed, 35% to 55% are singletons. Sequenced sample: peripheral blood or thyroid tissue (not recorded which). Receptors originate from a young woman with Graves' hyperthyroidism.

This chain connects TRBV7-6 to TRBJ2-7; 7 bases are a match to TRBD1. The CDR3 covers 12 residues. CDR1 is SGHVS, CDR2 FNYEAQ, per germline. V was clipped by 0 bases and J by 9 bases; unmatched bases: 2. CDR3 sequence reads: CASSLAQGMQYF. In DNA form, the CDR3 reads TGTGCCAGCAGCTTAGCACAGGGGATGCAGTACTTC.

With regard to this clonotype: Sequence at one end of the junction differs from germline and may be a read error. The genes are TRBV10-3 and TRBJ1-6; D uncertain. This CDR3 region has 16 residues. CDR1 is ENHRY and CDR2 is SYGVKD in the germline V gene. The CDR3 loop is CASSSNQHSYNSPLHF. CDR3 bases: TGTGCCAGCAGTTCGAACCAACACTCCTATAATTCACCCCTCCACTTT.

This rearrangement joins TRBV29-1 to TRBJ1-2; 7 bases fit TRBD1. The V segment lost 7 bases and the J segment 2 bases; nucleotides outside the gene matches: 7. CDR1 is SQVTM, CDR2 ANQGSEA, per germline. CDR3 length: 13 residues. CDR3 protein: CSAMGQSNYGYTF. In DNA form, the CDR3 reads TGCAGCGCAATGGGACAGTCAAACTATGGCTACACCTTC.

This clonotype was seen only a few times. A much larger clone is a single base away; this may be a read error. V usage is TRBV25-1 and J usage is TRBJ1-2; D call uncertain. This CDR3 is 14 amino acids long. The V gene's germline CDR1 is MGHDK and CDR2 SYGVNS. V was clipped by 4 bases and J by 2 bases, with 11 bases between them. The CDR3 protein is CASSVNNPNYGYTF. The CDR3 DNA sequence: TGTGCCAGCAGTGTCAACAATCCGAACTATGGCTACACCTTC.

The rearrangement uses TRBV10-3 and TRBJ1-5, with 8 bases that match TRBD1. In germline, CDR1 is ENHRY, CDR2 SYGVKD. Germline trimming cut 6 bases from V and 7 bases from J; bases unmatched to any gene: 5. There are 13 residues in the CDR3. This chain's CDR3 is CAIRGQGGQPQHF. In DNA form, the CDR3 reads TGTGCCATCAGAGGACAGGGCGGGCAGCCCCAGCATTTT.

The chain links TRBV2 to TRBJ2-5, with a possible D match to TRBD1 (7 bases). Germline V gives CDR1 SNHLY, CDR2 FYNNEI. This CDR3 contains 15 residues. V was clipped by 6 bases and J by 0 bases, with 14 bases between them. CDR3: CASRGGQPNQETQYF. The CDR3, as DNA: TGTGCCAGCAGGGGGGGACAGCCGAACCAAGAGACCCAGTACTTC. Filled out from reference TRBV2 and TRBJ2-5, the complete variable domain reads EPEVTQTPSHQVTQMGQEVILRCVPISNHLYFYWYRQILGQKVEFLVSFYNNEISEKSEIFDDQFSVERPDGSNFTLKIRSTKLEDSAMYFCASRGGQPNQETQYFGPGTRLLVL.

Turning to this clonotype: At one end, the junction sequence differs from germline, possibly due to a read error. The chain employs TRBV10-1 and TRBJ2-7; 8 nucleotides align to TRBD2. CDR3 size: 18 residues. The germline V gene has CDR1 WNHNN and CDR2 SYGVQD (reference sequence). The CDR3 spells CASSLGSWGSGTSYEQYF. The CDR3 DNA sequence: TGTGCCAGCAGTTTGGGTAGTTGGGGTAGCGGGACCTCCTACGAGCAGTACTTC.

This clonotype appeared a few times. The chain couples TRBV19 to TRBJ1-1; a possible D gene is TRBD1 (5 bases). This CDR3 has 14 amino acids. The V end lost 1 base, the J end lost 4 bases, and 10 bases lay between the germline ends. CDR1 and CDR2 from the germline V gene are LNHDA and SQIVND (reference sequence). CDR3 sequence: CASSIARVGTEAFF. The CDR3, as DNA: TGTGCCAGTAGTATAGCCAGGGTAGGCACTGAAGCTTTCTTT.

With regard to this clonotype: A read error may produce the germline difference seen at one junction end. The chain couples TRBV15 to TRBJ1-6; D may be TRBD1 (5 bases). The CDR3 consists of 15 residues. CDR1 is LNHNV, CDR2 YYDKDF, per germline (reference sequence). The CDR3 nucleotides read TGTGCCACCAGCCGAGAGGCAGGGTATAATTCACCCCTCCACTTT. It yields the protein CATSREAGYNSPLHF.

J is TRBJ1-2 and V is TRBV9, with 8 bases aligning to TRBD1. CDR1 SGDLS and CDR2 YYNGEE come from the germline V gene. The V gene end was trimmed by 5 bases and the J gene end by 7 bases; junction bases not matched to a gene: 7. The CDR3 is made up of 13 amino acids. This CDR3 is CASRQGVTGGYTF. The CDR3 region has the DNA TGTGCCAGCAGACAGGGGGTCACTGGTGGCTACACCTTC.

This clonotype was seen at least ten times. V is TRBV19 and J is TRBJ1-5; the D gene is possibly TRBD1 (5 bases). This CDR3 is built from 12 residues. Germline CDR1 reads LNHDA; CDR2 reads SQIVND (reference sequence). V lost 8 bases to trimming and J lost 7 bases, with 12 bases between them. CDR3 amino acids: CASALWGQPQHF. The CDR3 DNA sequence: TGTGCCAGTGCCCTTTGGGGGCAGCCCCAGCATTTT.

With regard to this clonotype: A much larger clone lies one base from this, so it may be a read error. The CDR3 protein is CATSRDQGRVGSTEAFF. As DNA, the CDR3 is TGTGCCACCAGCAGAGATCAGGGCAGGGTTGGGAGCACTGAAGCTTTCTTT. The rearrangement uses TRBV15 and TRBJ1-1, with D perhaps TRBD1 (5 bases). The V and J ends lost 0 bases and 4 bases respectively, with 18 bases between them. This CDR3 has 17 amino acids. CDR1 and CDR2 (germline): LNHNV, YYDKDF (reference sequence).

In this sample, this clonotype turned up a few times. The CDR3 loop is CASSQTALLTYEQYF. In DNA form, the CDR3 reads TGTGCCAGCAGCCAGACCGCGTTGTTGACCTACGAGCAGTACTTC. V and J are TRBV7-2 and TRBJ2-7; D remains ambiguous. CDR1 SGHTA and CDR2 FQGNSA come from the germline V gene. V dropped 5 bases and J dropped 2 bases, with 16 bases sitting between them. The CDR3 has 15 amino acids.

This clonotype was observed a few times. The chain uses TRBV7-9 and TRBJ2-7, with 10 bases lining up with TRBD2. This CDR3 has 14 residues. CDR1 SEHNR and CDR2 FQNEAQ come from the germline V gene (reference sequence). V was pared by 8 bases and J by 2 bases, with 6 bases of the junction left unmatched. CDR3 nucleotide sequence: TGTGCCAGCCGTGGACTAGCGGAACCCTACGAGCAGTACTTC. Translated: CASRGLAEPYEQYF.

This chain uses TRBV19 with TRBJ2-5; D is ambiguous. Per the germline V gene, CDR1 is LNHDA and CDR2 is SQIVND (reference sequence). The CDR3 consists of 13 residues. The V and J ends lost 9 bases and 1 base respectively, with 12 bases between them. This chain's CDR3 is CASSPRLQETQYF. CDR3 coding DNA: TGTGCCAGCAGTCCCCGCCTCCAAGAGACCCAGTACTTC.

In this sample, this clonotype turned up once. A read error may account for a junction end that differs from germline. The V and J genes are TRBV7-2 and TRBJ1-1; 8 nucleotides line up with TRBD1. Germline CDR1 SGHTA, CDR2 FQGNSA. CDR3 length: 14 residues. CDR3 nucleotides: TGTGCCAGCAGCGTGGACAGGGTGAGCCCTGAAGCCTTCTTT. The encoded protein is CASSVDRVSPEAFF.

This clonotype was detected only a few times. This chain uses TRBV7-3 with TRBJ1-2; D may be TRBD1 (5 bases). The CDR3 is 13 residues long. Trimming took 0 bases from V and 8 from J, leaving 10 bases between them. CDR1 is SGHTA and CDR2 is FQGTGA in the germline V gene. CDR3 sequence: CASSLTGLKGYTF. The CDR3 DNA reads as TGTGCCAGCAGCTTAACGGGACTGAAGGGCTACACCTTC.

The V call is TRBV10-3, the J call TRBJ1-6; D gene ambiguous. Germline V gives CDR1 ENHRY, CDR2 SYGVKD. This CDR3 spans 14 amino acids. The V end lost 0 bases, the J end lost 7 bases, and 7 bases lay between the germline ends. The CDR3 DNA follows: TGTGCCATCAGTGAGTCACGAGAAAATTCACCCCTCCACTTT. It codes for CAISESRENSPLHF.

The chain recombines TRBV2 with TRBJ2-2; D is possibly TRBD1 (5 bases). The CDR3 spans 13 residues. The V and J ends lost 3 bases and 7 bases respectively, with 9 bases between them. CDR1 and CDR2 from the germline V gene are SNHLY and FYNNEI. CDR3 protein: CASSDQGYGELFF. In nucleotides, the CDR3 is TGTGCCAGCAGTGATCAGGGTTACGGGGAGCTGTTTTTT.

The rearrangement links TRBV10-3 to TRBJ1-2, with TRBD1 matching 9 bases. There are 14 residues in the CDR3. Unmatched junction bases numbered 5, after V lost 3 bases and J lost 6 bases. The germline CDR1 and CDR2 sequences are ENHRY and SYGVKD. CDR3: CAISDFGDRDGYTF. The CDR3 DNA reads TGTGCCATCAGTGACTTTGGGGACAGGGATGGCTACACCTTC.

This clonotype has only a few counts. The chain uses TRBV5-5 and TRBJ1-6; D is ambiguous. Germline V gene sequence: CDR1 SGHKS, CDR2 YYEKEE (reference sequence). V lost 6 bases, J lost 9 bases, and 19 bases lay in between. CDR3 size: 15 residues. Here the CDR3 reads CASNLVTSGSSPLHF. The CDR3 bases are TGTGCCAGCAACCTTGTGACGTCGGGAAGTTCACCCCTCCACTTT.

This clonotype was found a few times. This chain connects TRBV7-2 to TRBJ1-4; D unresolved. This CDR3 contains 14 residues. Germline-derived CDR1 and CDR2 are SGHTA and FQGNSA. Trimming removed 5 bases at V and 7 bases at J, with 14 bases between. CDR3 nucleotide sequence: TGTGCCAGCAGCCTTACTCGGGGAAGTGAAAAACTGTTTTTT. Residues: CASSLTRGSEKLFF.

This chain uses TRBV20-1 with TRBJ2-5, with D possibly being TRBD2 (6 bases). The V gene lost 2 bases and the J gene lost 0 bases, with 13 bases spanning the gap. The CDR3 consists of 15 residues. In germline, CDR1 is DFQATT, CDR2 SNEGSKA (reference sequence). The CDR3 coding sequence is TGCAGTGCTAGACCCAGGGACTGGTACCAAGAGACCCAGTACTTC. Its protein product is CSARPRDWYQETQYF.

This clonotype appeared many times. The chain couples TRBV29-1 to TRBJ2-5, with a weak D call TRBD2 (6 bases). V was trimmed by 3 bases and J by 3 bases, leaving 11 bases between them. The CDR3 covers 13 residues. CDR1 is SQVTM and CDR2 is ANQGSEA in the germline V gene. The CDR3 loop is CSVDPREEETQYF. CDR3 nucleotide sequence: TGCAGCGTTGATCCCAGGGAGGAAGAGACCCAGTACTTC. Drawing the rest from reference TRBV29-1 and TRBJ2-5, the complete variable domain is SAVISQKPSRDICQRGTSLTIQCQVDSQVTMMFWYRQQPGQSLTLIATANQGSEATYESGFVIDKFPISRPNLTFSTLTVSNMSPEDSSIYLCSVDPREEETQYFGPGTRLLVL.

The chain joins TRBV7-2 to TRBJ2-7, with 9 bases identical to TRBD1. CDR3 length: 15 residues. The germline gives CDR1 SGHTA, CDR2 FQGNSA. Trimming cost V 6 bases and J 7 bases; bases outside gene matches: 13. CDR3 residues: CASSSTGTGFGEQYF. Written as DNA, the CDR3 is TGTGCCAGCAGTTCTACCGGGACAGGGTTTGGAGAGCAGTACTTC.

This clonotype was seen repeatedly, ten times or more. This chain links TRBV7-2 with TRBJ2-7, with a possible D match to TRBD1 (5 bases). Germline CDR1 SGHTA, CDR2 FQGNSA. CDR3 length: 13 residues. Trimming pared 4 bases from V and 9 bases from J, leaving 16 bases between. The CDR3 region is CASSSMRRDGQYF. Written as DNA, the CDR3 is TGTGCCAGCAGCTCCATGCGCAGGGATGGGCAGTACTTC.

This clonotype was found many times. The chain links TRBV2 to TRBJ2-7; TRBD1 might be the D (5 bases). Germline V gene sequence: CDR1 SNHLY, CDR2 FYNNEI. Trimming shortened V by 5 bases and J by 8 bases, and 10 bases separated the two germline ends. This CDR3 region has 11 residues. The chain's CDR3 is CASSQGPKQYF. The CDR3 DNA reads TGTGCCAGCAGTCAGGGTCCCAAGCAGTACTTC.

The chain has TRBV12-3 or TRBV12-4 and TRBJ2-6; tentative D call: TRBD1 (6 bases). The CDR3 has 18 amino acids. Trimming pared 3 bases from V and 0 bases from J, leaving 15 bases between. CDR3 residues: CASSLSTGSGSGANVLTF. The CDR3 bases are TGTGCCAGCAGTTTGTCAACAGGGAGCGGCTCTGGGGCCAACGTCCTGACTTTC.

The V call is TRBV4-3, the J call TRBJ1-2, with D unclear. Trimming stripped 2 bases from V and 5 bases from J, with 12 bases between. The CDR3 totals 14 residues. Looked up from germline, CDR1 is LGHNA and CDR2 is YSLEER. CDR3 nucleotides: TGCGCCAGCAGCCAACGGGAGGATGAATATGGCTACACCTTC. This gives the protein CASSQREDEYGYTF.